The clone carrying this T cell receptor (beta chain) was counted between two and nine times. Per germline, CDR1 MGHDK and CDR2 SYGVNS. Between the trimmed V and J ends, which lost 1 base and 5 bases, there was a span of 3 bases. This CDR3 is built from 11 residues. The sample belongs to a study of blood T cell repertoires in COVID-19. In the study overall: There were acute and convalescent COVID-19 samples, and they came from the United States, Italy and Spain.

In the authors' methods: Reference gene primer amplification in the assay estimated nucleated cell counts. Profiling relied on immunoSEQ multiplex PCR, and the TCRdb table lists in-frame clones only, not all of them. V and J calls and clone size are copied from that table; D and trimming were computed from the DNA. The sample holds roughly 460,000 clones; roughly 90% are singletons and the top ten take 0.7% to 1%. The clonotype comes from a man aged 18 to 29 with COVID-19, enrolled during active disease. V usage is TRBV25-1 and J usage is TRBJ2-7; D is unresolved. Material for sequencing was peripheral blood. The CDR3 DNA is TGTGCCAGCAGTGAATCTAACGAGCAGTACTTC. Translation gives CASSESNEQYF.